Shown below are 28 T cell receptor beta chains from a single sample sequenced in a study of blood T cells in healthy people across ages. A J-beta primer mix and a sample-barcoded 5' primer were used in a second PCR of roughly 7 to 12 cycles. One entry per CDR3 protein results from TCRdb running MiXCR on the 5' RACE reads. The data show hundreds of thousands of distinct CDR3 sequences, with roughly 60% seen just once and 20% to 25% held by the top ten. The sample was blood. These TCRs come from a man aged 30 to 39 in good health.

This clonotype appeared a few times. The V gene is TRBV5-1, the J gene TRBJ2-1; D is uncertain. CDR1 SGHRS and CDR2 YFSETQ come from the germline V gene. Trimming took off 4 bases at V and 5 bases at J, with 16 bases between the two ends. The CDR3 runs 15 residues. This CDR3 is CASSRLLGSNNEQFF. CDR3 nucleotide sequence: TGCGCCAGCAGCCGCCTCCTAGGGTCGAACAATGAGCAGTTCTTC.

The J gene is TRBJ1-4, the V gene TRBV11-1, with TRBD1 matching 7 bases. This CDR3 has 15 amino acids. The V and J ends lost 4 bases and 5 bases, in that order; junction bases with no gene match: 7. Germline V lookup: CDR1 SGHAT, CDR2 FQDESV (reference sequence). CDR3 in DNA: TGTGCCAGCAGCTATGGAGACAGGGTGAATGAAAAACTGTTTTTT. As protein: CASSYGDRVNEKLFF.

The chain is built from TRBV7-2 and TRBJ2-1, with 11 bases that match TRBD2. The CDR3 totals 16 residues. CDR1 and CDR2 (germline): SGHTA, FQGNSA. The junction had 6 bases not matched to a gene; V was cut back by 2 bases and J by 6 bases. The CDR3 coding sequence is TGTGCCAGCAGCTTAACTAGCGGGAGTCAAGGCAATGAGCAGTTCTTC. It yields the protein CASSLTSGSQGNEQFF.

This clonotype appeared a few times. V gene TRBV20-1 combines with J gene TRBJ2-1, with 9 bases fitting TRBD2. Germline V gene sequence: CDR1 DFQATT, CDR2 SNEGSKA (reference sequence). V lost 5 bases to trimming and J lost 5 bases; unmatched junction nucleotides: 7. The CDR3 sequence is 14 residues long. CDR3 sequence reads: CSAPHAGGDNEQFF. For the CDR3, the DNA is TGCAGTGCTCCCCACGCGGGAGGGGACAATGAGCAGTTCTTC.

In its sample, this clonotype was seen a few times. This rearrangement joins TRBV20-1 to TRBJ2-1, with 7 bases aligning to TRBD2. The germline V gene encodes CDR1 DFQATT and CDR2 SNEGSKA (reference sequence). V shed 4 bases and J 6 bases; nucleotides not matched to a gene: 9. The length of the CDR3 is 14 residues. The CDR3 bases are TGCAGTGCTACTGGGACTACAACCATCAATGAGCAGTTCTTC. Residues: CSATGTTTINEQFF.

In this sample, this clonotype turned up a few times. The rearrangement links TRBV24-1 to TRBJ2-1; D tentatively reads TRBD1 or TRBD2 (6 bases each). Germline CDR1 and CDR2: KGHDR and SFDVKD. Deletions cut 4 bases from V and 8 bases from J, with 17 bases between. This CDR3 contains 15 residues. CDR3 bases: TGTGCCACCAGTGACAGGTTTGGGGGGCTGGATGAGCAGTTCTTC. It translates to CATSDRFGGLDEQFF.

Details on this clonotype: The CDR3 end shows no conserved phenylalanine or tryptophan, and so a read error is likely. The chain employs TRBV7-2 and TRBJ2-1, with D maybe TRBD1 (6 bases). Germline V gives CDR1 SGHTA, CDR2 FQGNSA. The CDR3 runs to 13 residues. V dropped 4 bases and J dropped 6 bases, with 10 bases sitting between them. DNA for the CDR3: TGTGCCAGCAGCTCGGACAGCCCCAATGAGCAGTTCTCC. Its translation: CASSSDSPNEQFS.

This clonotype was observed once. The chain couples TRBV9 to TRBJ2-5, with D possibly TRBD2 on 7 matching bases. There are 16 residues in the CDR3. V lost 2 bases and J lost 1, with 15 bases in between. CDR1 is SGDLS, CDR2 YYNGEE, per germline. DNA for the CDR3: TGTGCCAGCAGCGTCGGCTGGGGAGGGGGCCAAGAGACCCAGTACTTC. It is translated as CASSVGWGGGQETQYF. Complete variable domain (other parts from reference TRBV9 and TRBJ2-5): DSGVTQTPKHLITATGQRVTLRCSPRSGDLSVYWYQQSLDQGLQFLIQYYNGEERAKGNILERFSAQQFPDLHSELNLSSLELGDSALYFCASSVGWGGGQETQYFGPGTRLLVL.

V and J are TRBV6-2 or TRBV6-3 and TRBJ2-5; no definite D call. The germline V gene has CDR1 MNHEY and CDR2 SVGEGT. With 1 base removed from V and 5 bases from J, the gap between germline ends came to 5 bases. CDR3 length: 12 amino acids. CDR3 sequence: CASSYLEETQYF. Written as DNA, the CDR3 is TGTGCCAGCAGTTACTTGGAGGAGACCCAGTACTTC.

The V call is TRBV12-3 or TRBV12-4, the J call TRBJ1-2; 7 bases match TRBD1. The CDR3 is 16 amino acids. V was clipped by 0 bases and J by 4 bases; unmatched bases: 8. This chain's CDR3 is CASSLANRGPLYGYTF. The CDR3 nucleotides read TGTGCCAGCAGTTTAGCGAACAGGGGCCCCCTCTATGGCTACACCTTC.

The table lists this clonotype with a few counts. The chain couples TRBV4-2 to TRBJ1-6, with 9 bases lining up with TRBD1. Germline-derived CDR1 and CDR2 are LGHNA and YNFKEQ. The junction had 10 bases not matched to a gene; V was cut back by 0 bases and J by 7 bases. This CDR3 is 18 amino acids long. CDR3 loop: CASSQDPPGTGWNSPLHF. CDR3 in DNA: TGTGCCAGCAGCCAAGACCCGCCCGGGACAGGGTGGAATTCACCCCTCCACTTT.

The rearrangement links TRBV7-3 to TRBJ2-1; a possible D gene is TRBD2 (5 bases). The V end lost 5 bases, the J end lost 7 bases, and 12 bases lay between the germline ends. Germline CDR1 SGHTA, CDR2 FQGTGA. CDR3 length equals 13 residues. The CDR3 bases are TGTGCCAGCAGCCCCGAGGGCCATAATGAGCAGTTCTTC. Protein: CASSPEGHNEQFF.

This chain connects TRBV6-1 to TRBJ2-6, with 7 bases aligning to TRBD1. The V gene end was trimmed by 5 bases and the J gene end by 0 bases; junction bases not matched to a gene: 10. The CDR3 length is 18 residues. Germline V CDR1 and CDR2: MNHNS, SASEGT. CDR3 sequence reads: CASSLRDSLDSGANVLTF. The CDR3 DNA is TGTGCCAGCAGTCTCCGGGACAGCCTTGACTCTGGGGCCAACGTCCTGACTTTC.

The chain has TRBV28 and TRBJ1-2; D unresolved. CDR1 and CDR2 from the germline V gene are MDHEN and SYDVKM. This CDR3 has 12 amino acids. V was shortened by 5 bases and J by 2 bases, with 6 bases between the two germline ends. CDR3 bases: TGTGCCAGCAGTGGGTTAAACTATGGCTACACCTTC. Translation: CASSGLNYGYTF.

The chain combines TRBV6-5 with TRBJ1-2; 8 nucleotides align to TRBD1. Germline CDR1 is MNHEY and CDR2 is SVGAGI. CDR3 length: 18 amino acids. V shed 0 bases and J 1 base; nucleotides not matched to a gene: 10. The chain's CDR3 is CASSYSKGAGGFNYGYTF. The CDR3, as DNA: TGTGCCAGCAGTTACTCGAAGGGCGCAGGGGGCTTTAACTATGGCTACACCTTC.

The J gene is TRBJ1-2, the V gene TRBV7-9; D gene unclear. The CDR3 is made up of 14 amino acids. V dropped 0 bases and J dropped 7 bases, with 12 bases sitting between them. Germline CDR1 and CDR2: SEHNR and FQNEAQ (reference sequence). CDR3 coding DNA: TGTGCCAGCAGCTTAGCGTTCCTAAGGCGTGGCTACACCTTC. Translation: CASSLAFLRRGYTF.

The V gene is TRBV27, the J gene TRBJ2-5, with unresolved D. Germline CDR1 reads MNHEY; CDR2 reads SMNVEV (reference sequence). V was clipped by 5 bases and J by 11 bases, with 18 bases between them. The CDR3 runs 13 residues. The CDR3: CASSPQQSYEQYF. DNA for the CDR3: TGTGCCAGCAGTCCCCAACAGTCCTATGAGCAGTACTTC.

The chain couples TRBV12-3 or TRBV12-4 to TRBJ2-7; D ambiguous. The V and J ends lost 2 bases and 2 bases respectively, with 7 bases between them. The CDR3 is 13 residues long. The CDR3, as DNA: TGTGCCAGCAGTTTACTCGCAGCCTACGAGCAGTACTTC. Encoded protein: CASSLLAAYEQYF.

The chain combines TRBV29-1 with TRBJ2-7; TRBD1 matches 10 bases. This CDR3 region has 13 residues. V lost 7 bases to trimming and J lost 3 bases; unmatched junction nucleotides: 6. CDR1 and CDR2 from the germline V gene are SQVTM and ANQGSEA. The CDR3 loop is CSGTGQGGYEQYF. In DNA, the CDR3 is TGCAGCGGGACCGGACAGGGGGGCTACGAGCAGTACTTC.

The V and J genes are TRBV29-1 and TRBJ2-5; tentatively, D is TRBD1 (6 bases). CDR1 is SQVTM, CDR2 ANQGSEA, per germline. The ends were cut back, 6 bases at V and 1 base at J, with 15 bases in the middle. The CDR3 totals 14 residues. The CDR3 is CSVYGTPSQETQYF. The CDR3 nucleotides are TGCAGCGTGTATGGGACACCCTCCCAAGAGACCCAGTACTTC.

This sequence joins TRBV15 and TRBJ1-1, with TRBD1 as a possible D gene (5 bases). The germline V gene encodes CDR1 LNHNV and CDR2 YYDKDF (reference sequence). Trimming shortened V by 1 base and J by 5 bases, and 11 bases separated the two germline ends. This CDR3 spans 14 amino acids. The CDR3 DNA sequence: TGTGCCACCAGCAGAGTGGGGGGAGGGACTGAAGCTTTCTTT. Protein sequence: CATSRVGGGTEAFF.

In the case of this clonotype: One end of the junction does not line up with germline, which may come from a read error. The chain has TRBV12-3 or TRBV12-4 and TRBJ2-7; D gene ambiguous. The length of the CDR3 is 14 residues. In DNA, the CDR3 is TGTGCCAGCAGTTTGGACCAAAACCGCTACGAGCAGTATTTC. Amino acid sequence: CASSLDQNRYEQYF.

The V and J genes are TRBV28 and TRBJ2-4; D unclear. The J call may be incorrect, as the DNA end agrees better with TRBJ2-7. CDR3 length: 13 residues. Germline CDR1 and CDR2: MDHEN and SYDVKM. The CDR3 DNA reads as TGTGCCAGCAGAGCCTCCTCCCTCTACGAGCAGTACTTC. This gives the protein CASRASSLYEQYF.

The chain is built from TRBV20-1 and TRBJ1-6; 10 bases map to TRBD1. The germline V gene has CDR1 DFQATT and CDR2 SNEGSKA (reference sequence). The CDR3 contains 14 residues. V lost 1 base and J lost 6; bases outside the gene matches: 0. For the CDR3, the DNA is TGCAGTGCTAGAGGGGACAGGGGTAATTCACCCCTCCACTTT. Its protein is CSARGDRGNSPLHF.

The chain combines TRBV20-1 with TRBJ2-5; tentatively, D is TRBD1 (5 bases). V lost 5 bases to trimming and J lost 2 bases, with 15 bases between them. CDR1 is DFQATT and CDR2 is SNEGSKA in the germline V gene (reference sequence). This CDR3 has 14 residues. CDR3: CSADPGNRQETQYF. The CDR3, as DNA: TGCAGTGCTGACCCCGGCAACAGGCAAGAGACCCAGTACTTC.

The chain is built from TRBV11-2 and TRBJ2-3; no clear D gene. This CDR3 region has 12 residues. CDR1 is SGHAT and CDR2 is FQNNGV in the germline V gene. V was trimmed by 5 bases and J by 2 bases, leaving 5 bases between them. Here the CDR3 reads CASSAPTDTQYF. CDR3 DNA sequence: TGTGCCAGCAGCGCACCCACAGATACGCAGTATTTT.

This clonotype was seen once. The chain is built from TRBV5-1 and TRBJ1-4; tentative D call: TRBD1 (5 bases). The CDR3 consists of 16 residues. V shed 4 bases and J shed 5 bases, with 18 bases lying between them. Germline lookup yields CDR1 SGHRS and CDR2 YFSETQ. CDR3 in DNA: TGCGCCAGCAGCCCCTTCGACGGGACGGAGAATGAAAAACTGTTTTTT. Translating it yields CASSPFDGTENEKLFF.

The J gene is TRBJ2-3, the V gene TRBV12-3 or TRBV12-4; D possibly corresponds to TRBD1 (5 bases). There are 14 residues in the CDR3. V shed 3 bases and J shed 2 bases, with 9 bases lying between them. Written as DNA, the CDR3 is TGTGCCAGCAGTTTTTATGGACACACAGATACGCAGTATTTT. Protein sequence: CASSFYGHTDTQYF.